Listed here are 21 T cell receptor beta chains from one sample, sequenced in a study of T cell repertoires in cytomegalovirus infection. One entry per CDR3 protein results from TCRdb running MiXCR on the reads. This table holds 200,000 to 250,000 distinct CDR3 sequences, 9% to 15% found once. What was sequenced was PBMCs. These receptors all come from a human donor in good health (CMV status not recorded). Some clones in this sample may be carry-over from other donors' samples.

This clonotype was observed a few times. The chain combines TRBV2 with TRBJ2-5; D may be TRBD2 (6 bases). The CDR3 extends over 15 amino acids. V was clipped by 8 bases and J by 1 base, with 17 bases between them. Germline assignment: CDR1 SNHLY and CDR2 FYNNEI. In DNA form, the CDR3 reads TGTGCCAGCCTGGAACTAGCCCAAGGCCAAGAGACCCAGTACTTC. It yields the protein CASLELAQGQETQYF.

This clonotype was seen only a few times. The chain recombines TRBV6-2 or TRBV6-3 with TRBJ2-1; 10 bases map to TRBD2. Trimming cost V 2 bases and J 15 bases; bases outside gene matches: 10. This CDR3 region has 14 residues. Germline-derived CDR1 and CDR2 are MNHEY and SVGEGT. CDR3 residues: CASSYMASGGLWFF. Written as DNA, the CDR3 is TGTGCCAGCAGTTACATGGCTAGCGGGGGCCTCTGGTTCTTC.

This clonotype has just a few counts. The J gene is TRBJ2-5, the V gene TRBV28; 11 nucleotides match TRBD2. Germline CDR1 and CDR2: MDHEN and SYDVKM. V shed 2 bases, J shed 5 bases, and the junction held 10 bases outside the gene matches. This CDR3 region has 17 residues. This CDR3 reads CASSLRTSGWRVETQYF. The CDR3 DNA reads TGTGCCAGCAGTTTAAGGACTAGCGGGTGGAGGGTGGAGACCCAGTACTTC.

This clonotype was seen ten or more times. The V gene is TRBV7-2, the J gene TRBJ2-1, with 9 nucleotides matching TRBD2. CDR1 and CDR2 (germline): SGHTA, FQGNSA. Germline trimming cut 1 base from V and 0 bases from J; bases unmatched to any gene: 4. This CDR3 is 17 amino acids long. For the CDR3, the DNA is TGTGCCAGCAGCTTAGAAGCGGGGGGTAGCTCCTACAATGAGCAGTTCTTC. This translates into CASSLEAGGSSYNEQFF.

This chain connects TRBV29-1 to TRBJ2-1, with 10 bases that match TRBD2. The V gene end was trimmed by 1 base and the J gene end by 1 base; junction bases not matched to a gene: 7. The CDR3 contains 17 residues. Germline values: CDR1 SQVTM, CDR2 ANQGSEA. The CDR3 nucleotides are TGCAGCGTTGAAGGACTAGCGGGCCCACTTTCCTACAATGAGCAGTTCTTC. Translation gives CSVEGLAGPLSYNEQFF.

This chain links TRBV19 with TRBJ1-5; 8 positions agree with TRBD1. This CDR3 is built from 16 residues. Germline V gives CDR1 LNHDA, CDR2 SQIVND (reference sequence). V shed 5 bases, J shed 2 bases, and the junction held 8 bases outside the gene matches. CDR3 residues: CASSAYQGAGNQPQHF. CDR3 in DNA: TGTGCCAGTAGTGCTTACCAGGGGGCTGGCAATCAGCCCCAGCATTTT.

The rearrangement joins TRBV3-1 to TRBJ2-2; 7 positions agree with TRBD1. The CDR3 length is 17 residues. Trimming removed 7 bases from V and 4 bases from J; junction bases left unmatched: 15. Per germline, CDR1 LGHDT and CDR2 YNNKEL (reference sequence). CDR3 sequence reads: CASTSRSTGVGTGELFF. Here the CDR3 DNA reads TGTGCCAGCACCTCGCGATCAACAGGGGTCGGCACCGGGGAGCTGTTTTTT.

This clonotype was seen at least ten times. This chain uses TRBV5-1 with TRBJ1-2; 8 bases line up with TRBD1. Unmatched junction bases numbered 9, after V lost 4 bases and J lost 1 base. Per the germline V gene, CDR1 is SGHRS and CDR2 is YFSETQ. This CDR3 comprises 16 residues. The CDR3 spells CASSQRTGGSNYGYTF. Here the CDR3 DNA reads TGCGCCAGCAGCCAACGCACAGGGGGAAGTAACTATGGCTACACCTTC. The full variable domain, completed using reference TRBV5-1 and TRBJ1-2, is KAGVTQTPRYLIKTRGQQVTLSCSPISGHRSVSWYQQTPGQGLQFLFEYFSETQRNKGNFPGRFSGRQFSNSRSEMNVSTLELGDSALYLCASSQRTGGSNYGYTFGSGTRLTVV.

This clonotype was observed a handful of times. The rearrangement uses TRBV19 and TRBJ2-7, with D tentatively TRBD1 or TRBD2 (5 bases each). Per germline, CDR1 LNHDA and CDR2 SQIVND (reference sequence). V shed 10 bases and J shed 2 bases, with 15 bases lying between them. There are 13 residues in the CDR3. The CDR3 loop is CATSPGPPYEQYF. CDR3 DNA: TGTGCCACTTCGCCGGGACCTCCCTACGAGCAGTACTTC.

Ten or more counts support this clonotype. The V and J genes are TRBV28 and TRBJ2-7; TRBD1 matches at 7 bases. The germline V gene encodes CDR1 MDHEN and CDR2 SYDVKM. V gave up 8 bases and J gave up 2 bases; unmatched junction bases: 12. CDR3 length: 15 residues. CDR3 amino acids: CASYPSGQATYEQYF. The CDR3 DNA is TGTGCCAGCTACCCTTCAGGACAGGCCACCTACGAGCAGTACTTC.

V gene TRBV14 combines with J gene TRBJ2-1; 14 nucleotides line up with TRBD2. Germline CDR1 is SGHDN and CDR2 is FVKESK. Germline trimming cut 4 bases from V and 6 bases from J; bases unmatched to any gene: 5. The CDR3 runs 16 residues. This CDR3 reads CASSRNGTSGGNEQFF. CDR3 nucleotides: TGTGCCAGCAGCCGAAATGGGACTAGCGGGGGCAATGAGCAGTTCTTC.

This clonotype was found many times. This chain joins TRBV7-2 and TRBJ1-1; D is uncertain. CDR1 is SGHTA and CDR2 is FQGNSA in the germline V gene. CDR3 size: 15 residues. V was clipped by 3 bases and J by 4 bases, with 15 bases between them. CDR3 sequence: CASSLLTSLGTEAFF. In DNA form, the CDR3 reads TGTGCCAGCAGCTTGCTGACTTCTTTGGGCACTGAAGCTTTCTTT.

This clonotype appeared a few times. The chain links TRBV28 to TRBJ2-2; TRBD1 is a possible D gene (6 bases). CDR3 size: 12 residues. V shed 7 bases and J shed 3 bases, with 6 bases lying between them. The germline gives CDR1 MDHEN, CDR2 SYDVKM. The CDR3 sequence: CASTGDTGELFF. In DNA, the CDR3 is TGTGCCAGCACAGGGGACACCGGGGAGCTGTTTTTT.

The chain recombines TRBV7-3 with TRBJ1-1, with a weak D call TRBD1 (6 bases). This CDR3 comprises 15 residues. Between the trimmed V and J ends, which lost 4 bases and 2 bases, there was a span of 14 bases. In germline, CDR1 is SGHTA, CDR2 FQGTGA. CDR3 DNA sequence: TGTGCCAGCAGCTCGTCTGGGGGCGCCAACACTGAAGCTTTCTTT. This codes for CASSSSGGANTEAFF. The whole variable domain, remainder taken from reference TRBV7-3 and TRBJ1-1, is GAGVSQTPSNKVTEKGKYVELRCDPISGHTALYWYRQSLGQGPEFLIYFQGTGAADDSGLPNDRFFAVRPEGSVSTLKIQRTERGDSAVYLCASSSSGGANTEAFFGQGTRLTVV.

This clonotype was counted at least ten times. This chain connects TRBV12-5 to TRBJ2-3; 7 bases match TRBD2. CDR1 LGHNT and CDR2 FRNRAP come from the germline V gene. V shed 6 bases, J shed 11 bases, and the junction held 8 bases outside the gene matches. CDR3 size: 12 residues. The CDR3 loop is CASGRLAAEQYF. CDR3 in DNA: TGTGCTAGTGGAAGACTAGCTGCGGAGCAGTATTTT. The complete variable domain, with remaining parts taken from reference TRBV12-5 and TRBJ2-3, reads DARVTQTPRHKVTEMGQEVTMRCQPILGHNTVFWYRQTMMQGLELLAYFRNRAPLDDSGMPKDRFSAEMPDATLATLKIQPSEPRDSAVYFCASGRLAAEQYFGPGTRLTVL.

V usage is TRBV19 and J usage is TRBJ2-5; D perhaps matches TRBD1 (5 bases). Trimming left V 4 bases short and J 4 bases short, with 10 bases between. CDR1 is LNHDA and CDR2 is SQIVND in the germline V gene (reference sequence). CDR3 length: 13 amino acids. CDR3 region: CASSTLTGETQYF. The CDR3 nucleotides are TGTGCCAGTAGTACCCTCACAGGAGAGACCCAGTACTTC. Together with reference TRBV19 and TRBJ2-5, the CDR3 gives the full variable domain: DGGITQSPKYLFRKEGQNVTLSCEQNLNHDAMYWYRQDPGQGLRLIYYSQIVNDFQKGDIAEGYSVSREKKESFPLTVTSAQKNPTAFYLCASSTLTGETQYFGPGTRLLVL.

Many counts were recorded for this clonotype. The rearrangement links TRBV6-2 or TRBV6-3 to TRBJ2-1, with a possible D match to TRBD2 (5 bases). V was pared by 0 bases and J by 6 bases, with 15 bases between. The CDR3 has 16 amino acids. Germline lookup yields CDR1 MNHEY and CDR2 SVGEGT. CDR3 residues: CASSYSRLALGNEQFF. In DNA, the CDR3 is TGTGCCAGCAGTTACTCGAGGCTAGCACTAGGCAATGAGCAGTTCTTC.

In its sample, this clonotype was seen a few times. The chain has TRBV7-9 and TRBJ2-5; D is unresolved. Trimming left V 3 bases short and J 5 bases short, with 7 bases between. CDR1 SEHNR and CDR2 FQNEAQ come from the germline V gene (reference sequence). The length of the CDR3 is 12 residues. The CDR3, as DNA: TGTGCCAGCAGCTTTTACTTGGAGACCCAGTACTTC. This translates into CASSFYLETQYF.

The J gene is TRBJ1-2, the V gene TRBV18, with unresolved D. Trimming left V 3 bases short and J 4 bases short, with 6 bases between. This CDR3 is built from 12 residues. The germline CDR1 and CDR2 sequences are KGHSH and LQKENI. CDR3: CASSPEGYGYTF. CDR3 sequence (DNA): TGTGCCAGCTCACCGGAGGGCTATGGCTACACCTTC.

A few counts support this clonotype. Here the CDR3 reads CATSRVLQGRGNTEAFF. In DNA form, the CDR3 reads TGTGCCACCAGCAGAGTCCTGCAGGGGCGAGGGAACACTGAAGCTTTCTTT. The V call is TRBV15, the J call TRBJ1-1; D is possibly TRBD1 (6 bases). The ends were cut back, 1 base at V and 1 base at J, with 16 bases in the middle. The germline gives CDR1 LNHNV, CDR2 YYDKDF (reference sequence). This CDR3 spans 17 amino acids. Combining the CDR3 with reference TRBV15 and TRBJ1-1 gives the whole variable domain DAMVIQNPRYQVTQFGKPVTLSCSQTLNHNVMYWYQQKSSQAPKLLFHYYDKDFNNEADTPDNFQSRRPNTSFCFLDIRSPGLGDTAMYLCATSRVLQGRGNTEAFFGQGTRLTVV.

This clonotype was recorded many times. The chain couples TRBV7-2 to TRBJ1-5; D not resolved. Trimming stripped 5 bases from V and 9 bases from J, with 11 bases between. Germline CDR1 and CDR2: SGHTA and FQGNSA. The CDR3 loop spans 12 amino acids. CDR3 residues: CASSTHPGPQHF. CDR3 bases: TGTGCCAGCAGCACTCACCCGGGGCCCCAGCATTTT.